The T cell receptor beta chain described here comes from a study of CD4 T cells in relation to SARS-CoV-2 and coronaviruses. The unexposed donors gave CD4+ T cells in 2011-2018, prior to COVID-19. CD4+ T cells were isolated from the cells after more than nine days of culture. The method was immunoSEQ multiplex PCR; TCRdb's version includes in-frame clones alone and lacks a portion of them. The sample consists of around 25,000 clones, less than 85% of them appearing once. Notes on this clone: Its antigen remains unknown.

In germline, CDR1 is LGHDT, CDR2 YNNKEL (reference sequence). This CDR3 region has 15 residues. The V and J ends lost 0 bases and 5 bases, in that order; junction bases with no gene match: 3. The chain carries TRBV3-1 (or the pseudogene TRBV3-2) and TRBJ2-3; 9 bases are a match to TRBD2. Specimen: CD4+ T cells from PBMCs, cultured in vitro. The receptor was derived from a human donor in good health. The CDR3 region is CASSQESGRKDTQYF. CDR3 DNA sequence: TGTGCCAGCAGCCAAGAAAGCGGGAGGAAAGATACGCAGTATTTT.